Below, 27 T cell receptor beta chains from the same sample are listed, as sequenced in a study of blood T cell repertoires in COVID-19 (dated by TCRdb to the early 2020s). The library was produced with the immunoSEQ multiplex PCR assay. TCRdb mirrors the immuneACCESS table, restricted to in-frame sequences. Some clones are absent from its copies; in checked studies, under half trace to an unresolved V gene, and the reason for the others is unknown. This sample has some 310,000 clones in its table, and almost 90% of those were observed once. The top ten hold about 1% of the sample. The sequenced sample was peripheral blood. The receptors originated from a woman aged 40 to 50 with COVID-19, enrolled during active disease.

The CDR3 region is CASRRTATNEKLFF. CDR3 nucleotides: TGTGCCAGCCGGCGGACAGCAACTAATGAAAAACTGTTTTTT. This chain joins TRBV3-1 (or the pseudogene TRBV3-2) and TRBJ1-4, with D maybe TRBD1 (6 bases). The V gene's germline CDR1 is LGHDT and CDR2 YNNKEL (reference sequence). The CDR3 contains 14 residues. V lost 8 bases, J lost 0 bases, and 10 bases lay in between.

The chain combines TRBV27 with TRBJ2-4; 9 bases align to TRBD1. The germline V gene has CDR1 MNHEY and CDR2 SMNVEV (reference sequence). This CDR3 is 14 amino acids long. Trimming cost V 6 bases and J 2 bases; bases outside gene matches: 2. CDR3 residues: CASRGQGTKNIQYF. For the CDR3, the DNA is TGTGCCAGCAGGGGACAGGGAACCAAAAACATTCAGTACTTC.

The V call is TRBV10-3, the J call TRBJ2-3; 7 nucleotides agree with TRBD1. Trimming cost V 10 bases and J 6 bases; bases outside gene matches: 19. The length of the CDR3 is 16 residues. Germline CDR1 reads ENHRY; CDR2 reads SYGVKD. The CDR3 sequence is CATTDRVGQAGDTQYF. The CDR3, as DNA: TGTGCCACCACCGACAGGGTTGGCCAAGCAGGGGATACGCAGTATTTT.

J is TRBJ2-1 and V is TRBV19; 14 bases align to TRBD2. The CDR3 length is 16 residues. Germline V gene data show CDR1 as LNHDA and CDR2 as SQIVND (reference sequence). V lost 10 bases, J lost 8 bases, and 13 bases stayed unmatched. CDR3 protein: CATLRGTSGRGDEQFF. The CDR3, as DNA: TGTGCCACATTGCGTGGGACTAGCGGGAGAGGTGATGAGCAGTTCTTC.

The V gene is TRBV18, the J gene TRBJ2-7; 10 bases align to TRBD1. After removal of 6 bases from V and 2 bases from J, the junction contained 7 bases not matched to a gene. Germline lookup yields CDR1 KGHSH and CDR2 LQKENI. This CDR3 has 15 amino acids. This CDR3 is CASSSGTGDPYEQYF. The CDR3 DNA sequence: TGTGCCAGCTCTTCGGGGACAGGGGATCCCTACGAGCAGTACTTC. The full variable domain, completed using reference TRBV18 and TRBJ2-7, is NAGVMQNPRHLVRRRGQEARLRCSPMKGHSHVYWYRQLPEEGLKFMVYLQKENIIDESGMPKERFSAEFPKEGPSILRIQQVVRGDSAAYFCASSSGTGDPYEQYFGPGTRLTVT.

The chain is built from TRBV27 and TRBJ2-7; possible D gene TRBD2, 6 bases. V shed 5 bases and J shed 2 bases, with 13 bases lying between them. Looked up from germline, CDR1 is MNHEY and CDR2 is SMNVEV (reference sequence). The CDR3 has 14 residues. In nucleotides, the CDR3 is TGTGCCAGCAGTGGAAATAAGCGGGCCTACGAGCAGTACTTC. This codes for CASSGNKRAYEQYF.

This chain connects TRBV5-1 to TRBJ1-1; tentatively, D is TRBD1 (5 bases). The V gene's germline CDR1 is SGHRS and CDR2 YFSETQ. Trimming shortened V by 5 bases and J by 7 bases, and 15 bases separated the two germline ends. This CDR3 has 13 amino acids. CDR3 sequence: CASSVQGRVEAFF. CDR3 nucleotides: TGCGCCAGCAGTGTCCAGGGTAGGGTTGAAGCTTTCTTT. The full variable domain, with the rest looked up from reference TRBV5-1 and TRBJ1-1, is KAGVTQTPRYLIKTRGQQVTLSCSPISGHRSVSWYQQTPGQGLQFLFEYFSETQRNKGNFPGRFSGRQFSNSRSEMNVSTLELGDSALYLCASSVQGRVEAFFGQGTRLTVV.

The chain employs TRBV28 and TRBJ1-2; possible D gene TRBD1, 5 bases. The CDR3 length is 11 residues. The germline V gene encodes CDR1 MDHEN and CDR2 SYDVKM. V dropped 9 bases and J dropped 3 bases, with 8 bases sitting between them. CDR3 DNA sequence: TGTGCCAGTGCAGGGTACTATGGCTACACCTTC. Amino acid sequence: CASAGYYGYTF.

This chain uses TRBV5-1 with TRBJ1-2; no clear D. The CDR3 spans 15 residues. V was pared by 0 bases and J by 2 bases, with 11 bases between. CDR1 is SGHRS, CDR2 YFSETQ, per germline. The CDR3 coding sequence is TGCGCCAGCAGCTTGGCGGGCACGGGGAACTATGGCTACACCTTC. Residues: CASSLAGTGNYGYTF.

In DNA form, the CDR3 reads TGTGCCAGTACCAGGGGGGGTGGGACAGGGAGCACAGATACGCAGTATTTT. Translated, it gives CASTRGGGTGSTDTQYF. This chain joins TRBV19 and TRBJ2-3, with 9 bases lining up with TRBD1. The CDR3 is 17 residues long. The junction had 11 bases not matched to a gene; V was cut back by 7 bases and J by 0 bases. Germline CDR1 reads LNHDA; CDR2 reads SQIVND (reference sequence).

The CDR3 bases are TGTGCCAGTAGGACCGACTCAAGCGAGCAGTACTTC. Its translation: CASRTDSSEQYF. This rearrangement joins TRBV19 to TRBJ2-7; D is unresolved. CDR3 length: 12 amino acids. Germline lookup yields CDR1 LNHDA and CDR2 SQIVND (reference sequence). V shed 6 bases and J shed 6 bases, with 12 bases lying between them.

V is TRBV12-5 and J is TRBJ2-7; TRBD1 aligns across 7 bases. The V gene end was trimmed by 3 bases and the J gene end by 3 bases; junction bases not matched to a gene: 8. Germline V lookup: CDR1 LGHNT, CDR2 FRNRAP. The length of the CDR3 is 15 residues. CDR3 region: CASGFPKGDSYEQYF. The CDR3 DNA is TGTGCTAGTGGTTTCCCTAAGGGGGACAGCTACGAGCAGTACTTC.

The V gene is TRBV18, the J gene TRBJ1-2; D not resolved. The germline V and J ends were trimmed by 4 bases and 3 bases, with 12 bases remaining between them. Germline lookup yields CDR1 KGHSH and CDR2 LQKENI. The CDR3 has 14 amino acids. In nucleotides, the CDR3 is TGTGCCAGCTCACGTTCCCAGGAGGACTATGGCTACACCTTC. Translating gives CASSRSQEDYGYTF.

The J gene is TRBJ1-4, the V gene TRBV2; 9 bases agree with TRBD1. With V trimmed by 6 bases and J by 8 bases, 10 bases remained unmatched. Germline values: CDR1 SNHLY, CDR2 FYNNEI. This CDR3 has 15 amino acids. CDR3: CASSIPGQGREKLFF. CDR3 DNA sequence: TGTGCCAGCAGCATACCGGGACAGGGAAGGGAAAAACTGTTTTTT.

The chain uses TRBV28 and TRBJ2-7; 8 bases fit TRBD1. CDR1 MDHEN and CDR2 SYDVKM come from the germline V gene. With V trimmed by 6 bases and J by 0 bases, 13 bases remained unmatched. There are 17 residues in the CDR3. The CDR3 DNA is TGTGCCAGCAGAGGAAATTTCCGACAGGGGCCCTCCTACGAGCAGTACTTC. This sequence encodes CASRGNFRQGPSYEQYF. The variable domain in full, with the rest retrieved from reference TRBV28 and TRBJ2-7, is DVKVTQSSRYLVKRTGEKVFLECVQDMDHENMFWYRQDPGLGLRLIYFSYDVKMKEKGDIPEGYSVSREKKERFSLILESASTNQTSMYLCASRGNFRQGPSYEQYFGPGTRLTVT.

This chain joins TRBV24-1 and TRBJ2-2; D is undetermined. The CDR3 covers 16 residues. V lost 3 bases and J 5 bases, leaving 15 bases between the germline ends. CDR1 and CDR2 from the germline V gene are KGHDR and SFDVKD. CDR3 in DNA: TGTGCCACCAGTGATCCTGGCGGAGAGAGGACCGGGGAGCTGTTTTTT. It is translated as CATSDPGGERTGELFF.

The chain uses TRBV6-5 and TRBJ2-2; possible D gene TRBD2, 5 bases. CDR3 size: 12 residues. Germline CDR1 is MNHEY and CDR2 is SVGAGI. V was pared by 6 bases and J by 6 bases, with 8 bases between. The CDR3 sequence is CASSRTAGELFF. In DNA, the CDR3 is TGTGCCAGCAGCCGGACTGCCGGGGAGCTGTTTTTT.

The J gene is TRBJ1-5, the V gene TRBV5-1, with D possibly matching TRBD1 (6 bases). V lost 4 bases to trimming and J lost 2 bases, with 13 bases between them. This CDR3 contains 15 residues. Germline loops: CDR1 SGHRS, CDR2 YFSETQ. The CDR3 sequence is CASSPTGEGNQPQHF. CDR3 in DNA: TGCGCCAGCAGCCCGACAGGTGAGGGCAATCAGCCCCAGCATTTT.

This clone has only one observation. This sequence joins TRBV7-9 and TRBJ2-7; D remains unclear. V lost 4 bases and J 7 bases, leaving 8 bases between the germline ends. The length of the CDR3 is 11 residues. The germline V gene has CDR1 SEHNR and CDR2 FQNEAQ (reference sequence). The CDR3 loop reads CASSSLREQYF. CDR3 coding DNA: TGTGCCAGCAGCTCGCTGAGGGAGCAGTACTTC.

V usage is TRBV4-3 and J usage is TRBJ1-6, with 8 bases matching TRBD1. From germline, CDR1 is LGHNA and CDR2 YSLEER. Germline trimming cut 1 base from V and 9 bases from J; bases unmatched to any gene: 5. CDR3 length: 15 residues. As DNA, the CDR3 is TGCGCCAGCAGCCAAGTGGAGACAGGGGCTTCACCCCTCCACTTT. Translating gives CASSQVETGASPLHF.

This sequence joins TRBV6-5 and TRBJ1-6; D unresolved. The CDR3 contains 13 residues. Deletions cut 8 bases from V and 7 bases from J, with 12 bases between. CDR1 and CDR2 (germline): MNHEY, SVGAGI. The DNA of the CDR3 is TGTGCCAGCGGCCGTGATTTAAATTCACCCCTCCACTTT. This codes for CASGRDLNSPLHF.

The chain uses TRBV6-1 and TRBJ1-6; 7 nucleotides match TRBD1. Looked up from germline, CDR1 is MNHNS and CDR2 is SASEGT. CDR3 size: 18 residues. The ends lost 3 bases at V and 3 bases at J; junction bases unmatched: 11. CDR3 residues: CASSENSLTGRYNSPLHF. CDR3 sequence (DNA): TGTGCCAGCAGTGAGAATTCCCTGACAGGGCGCTATAATTCACCCCTCCACTTT.

This chain joins TRBV6-2 or TRBV6-3 and TRBJ2-7, with 8 nucleotides matching TRBD2. CDR1 and CDR2 from the germline V gene are MNHEY and SVGEGT. The V segment lost 5 bases and the J segment 2 bases; nucleotides outside the gene matches: 17. This CDR3 has 18 residues. The CDR3 DNA reads TGTGCCAGCAGTCTTCATTACTTGGATAGCGGGAACCCCTACGAGCAGTACTTC. It encodes CASSLHYLDSGNPYEQYF.

The chain couples TRBV7-3 to TRBJ2-1; possibly TRBD2 for D (6 bases). V shed 3 bases and J shed 5 bases, with 14 bases lying between them. CDR3 size: 15 residues. Germline V gene data show CDR1 as SGHTA and CDR2 as FQGTGA. The CDR3 nucleotides are TGTGCCAGCAGCTTCGGCGGGGCAGCGAACAATGAGCAGTTCTTC. Encoded protein: CASSFGGAANNEQFF.

About this clone: The identical CDR3 is also encoded by other nucleotide sequences in the sample. This chain joins TRBV19 and TRBJ1-2; D is possibly TRBD1 (6 bases). The CDR3 spans 13 residues. V lost 5 bases and J lost 5, with 12 bases in between. From germline, CDR1 is LNHDA and CDR2 SQIVND (reference sequence). Here the CDR3 DNA reads TGTGCCAGTAGTCTCAGGGGATCTTATGGCTACACCTTC. It translates to CASSLRGSYGYTF.

This clone appeared a few times. The chain carries TRBV14 and TRBJ1-1, with D possibly matching TRBD1 (6 bases). V was shortened by 0 bases and J by 6 bases, with 17 bases between the two germline ends. Germline CDR1 is SGHDN and CDR2 is FVKESK. The CDR3 contains 16 residues. The CDR3 protein is CASSQDPGHGMPEAFF. CDR3 DNA: TGTGCCAGCAGCCAAGATCCGGGACATGGCATGCCTGAAGCTTTCTTT.

The V gene is TRBV7-8, the J gene TRBJ2-5; TRBD1 aligns across 9 bases. The CDR3 has 17 amino acids. Losses at the gene ends were 5 bases for V and 3 bases for J; bases not matched to a gene: 13. Germline V lookup: CDR1 SGHVS, CDR2 FQNEAQ. CDR3 in amino acids: CASSLMLWTGVEETQYF. DNA of the CDR3: TGTGCCAGCAGCCTGATGTTGTGGACAGGGGTAGAAGAGACCCAGTACTTC. The full variable domain, rest sourced from reference TRBV7-8 and TRBJ2-5, is GAGVSQSPRYKVAKRGQDVALRCDPISGHVSLFWYQQALGQGPEFLTYFQNEAQLDKSGLPSDRFFAERPEGSVSTLKIQRTQQEDSAVYLCASSLMLWTGVEETQYFGPGTRLLVL.